These 32 T cell receptor beta chains came from one sample sequenced in a study of cytomegalovirus exposure and HLA in healthy donors. Here immunoSEQ multiplex PCR was the method, and the copy in TCRdb shows in-frame clones only, minus some. The sample lists 200,000 to 250,000 clones; about 91% were seen once. Sequencing used PBMCs. The receptors were sampled from a woman aged 18-30 years in good health and CMV-seronegative.

This sequence joins TRBV7-4 and TRBJ1-2; 8 bases match TRBD1. Germline CDR1 reads SGHVT; CDR2 reads SQSDAQ. The CDR3 spans 13 residues. The V segment lost 5 bases and the J segment 6 bases; nucleotides outside the gene matches: 5. The CDR3: CASSQTGDDGYTF. CDR3 DNA: TGTGCCAGCAGCCAGACAGGGGATGATGGCTACACCTTC.

The chain combines TRBV7-6 with TRBJ2-2, with D perhaps TRBD1 (6 bases). The V end was cut by 5 bases, the J end by 7 bases, with 14 bases between. This CDR3 comprises 14 residues. The germline gives CDR1 SGHVS, CDR2 FNYEAQ. The CDR3 loop reads CASSITGQGGELFF. DNA for the CDR3: TGTGCCAGCAGCATAACAGGGCAGGGCGGGGAGCTGTTTTTT.

The chain links TRBV4-3 to TRBJ2-1; 7 nucleotides align to TRBD2. The V gene's germline CDR1 is LGHNA and CDR2 YSLEER. The CDR3 contains 15 residues. Trimming removed 2 bases from V and 9 bases from J; junction bases left unmatched: 10. The CDR3 here is CASSQLAGERLEQFF. CDR3 in DNA: TGCGCCAGCAGCCAACTTGCGGGAGAAAGGCTTGAGCAGTTCTTC.

This clone was counted once. The CDR3 protein is CAWSPFDRDQPQHF. The CDR3 bases are TGTGCCTGGAGTCCCTTTGACAGGGATCAGCCCCAGCATTTT. The chain combines TRBV30 with TRBJ1-5, with 7 bases aligning to TRBD1. The germline gives CDR1 GTSNPN, CDR2 SVGIG (reference sequence). CDR3 length: 14 residues. The trim removed 2 bases at V and 5 bases at J, leaving 6 bases unmatched.

J is TRBJ2-1 and V is TRBV27; 7 bases agree with TRBD1. J gave up 6 bases and V 3 bases, and 8 bases lay outside the gene matches. CDR1 and CDR2 (germline): MNHEY, SMNVEV (reference sequence). This CDR3 spans 15 amino acids. The CDR3 sequence is CASSLYRGVFNEQFF. Written as DNA, the CDR3 is TGTGCCAGCAGTTTGTACAGGGGAGTTTTCAATGAGCAGTTCTTC.

This clone has only a few counts. This sequence joins TRBV28 and TRBJ1-2; TRBD1 aligns across 7 bases. Germline V gene data show CDR1 as MDHEN and CDR2 as SYDVKM. The CDR3 covers 14 residues. Trimming cost V 6 bases and J 5 bases; bases outside gene matches: 9. The CDR3 protein is CASRTAGTEYGYTF. DNA for the CDR3: TGTGCCAGCAGAACGGCCGGGACAGAATATGGCTACACCTTC.

In regard to this clone: At one end the junction does not follow the germline gene, possibly because of a read error. The chain is built from TRBV7-2 and TRBJ2-3, with D possibly matching TRBD2 (5 bases). This CDR3 spans 12 amino acids. The germline V gene encodes CDR1 SGHTA and CDR2 FQGNSA. This chain's CDR3 is CASSLPEAYMRF. The DNA for the CDR3 is TGTGCCAGCAGCCTACCGGAGGCCTACATGCGCTTT. Complete variable domain (other parts from reference TRBV7-2 and TRBJ2-3): GAGVSQSPSNKVTEKGKDVELRCDPISGHTALYWYRQSLGQGLEFLIYFQGNSAPDKSGLPSDRFSAERTGGSVSTLTIQRTQQEDSAVYLCASSLPEAYMRFGPGTRLTVL.

This chain links TRBV27 with TRBJ2-1; weak D call: TRBD2 (5 bases). Germline V gene data show CDR1 as MNHEY and CDR2 as SMNVEV (reference sequence). V was shortened by 5 bases and J by 3 bases, with 17 bases between the two germline ends. The CDR3 runs to 16 residues. The DNA of the CDR3 is TGTGCCAGCAGTATCGCAAGGGCAGACTACTACAATGAGCAGTTCTTC. This codes for CASSIARADYYNEQFF.

The genes are TRBV5-5 and TRBJ1-2, with 7 positions matching TRBD1. Trimming took 1 base from V and 4 from J; bases not matched to a gene: 10. Germline CDR1 and CDR2: SGHKS and YYEKEE (reference sequence). The CDR3 loop spans 16 amino acids. In DNA form, the CDR3 reads TGTGCCAGCAGCTTGACTGACAGGGTATATGGCTATGGCTACACCTTC. This sequence encodes CASSLTDRVYGYGYTF.

The chain combines TRBV13 with TRBJ1-1; D unclear. This CDR3 has 14 residues. The ends were cut back, 5 bases at V and 0 bases at J, with 10 bases in the middle. Germline loops: CDR1 PRHDT, CDR2 FYEKMQ (reference sequence). CDR3 coding DNA: TGTGCCAGCAGCCCCCAGTACATGAACACTGAAGCTTTCTTT. Amino acids: CASSPQYMNTEAFF.

CDR3 in DNA: TGTGCCAGCAGTGAATCCCGGACAGGGGACACCGGGGAGCTGTTTTTT. It is translated as CASSESRTGDTGELFF. The V call is TRBV2, the J call TRBJ2-2, with 9 bases identical to TRBD1. V gave up 2 bases and J gave up 3 bases; unmatched junction bases: 4. CDR1 and CDR2 from the germline V gene are SNHLY and FYNNEI. The CDR3 is made up of 16 amino acids.

The chain has TRBV6-1 and TRBJ2-7, with 8 positions matching TRBD2. Germline trimming cut 2 bases from V and 1 base from J; bases unmatched to any gene: 4. CDR1 is MNHNS, CDR2 SASEGT, per germline. The CDR3 is made up of 15 amino acids. The CDR3 reads CASSERVAGSYEQYF. CDR3 sequence (DNA): TGTGCCAGCAGTGAACGAGTAGCGGGGTCCTACGAGCAGTACTTC.

This chain links TRBV29-1 with TRBJ2-1, with 10 bases identical to TRBD2. The V gene's germline CDR1 is SQVTM and CDR2 ANQGSEA. CDR3 size: 14 residues. The V segment lost 3 bases and the J segment 8 bases; nucleotides outside the gene matches: 7. For the CDR3, the DNA is TGCAGCGTTGATCTGCTAGCGGGAGTCCATGAGCAGTTCTTC. Its translation is CSVDLLAGVHEQFF.

The rearrangement joins TRBV19 to TRBJ2-5; 8 bases are a match to TRBD1. V lost 9 bases and J lost 3; bases outside the gene matches: 6. Germline loops: CDR1 LNHDA, CDR2 SQIVND (reference sequence). The CDR3 runs to 13 residues. For the CDR3, the DNA is TGTGCCAGCCCTTCGGACAGGGAAGAGACCCAGTACTTC. Its translation is CASPSDREETQYF.

The gene calls are TRBV2 and TRBJ1-4; 8 bases are a match to TRBD1. Trimming at V came to 6 bases and at J to 5 bases, leaving 11 bases not matched to a gene. From germline, CDR1 is SNHLY and CDR2 FYNNEI. There are 16 residues in the CDR3. CDR3 residues: CASRLPGQGDNEKLFF. As DNA, the CDR3 is TGTGCCAGCAGATTACCCGGACAGGGCGACAATGAAAAACTGTTTTTT.

This clone was counted between two and nine times. The rearrangement links TRBV2 to TRBJ2-7, with TRBD2 as a possible D gene (6 bases). CDR1 is SNHLY, CDR2 FYNNEI, per germline. V lost 1 base and J 5 bases, leaving 18 bases between the germline ends. This CDR3 has 16 amino acids. For the CDR3, the DNA is TGTGCCAGCAGTGAAGGGCCGGCGGGATCTGGAGACGAGCAGTACTTC. Its translation: CASSEGPAGSGDEQYF. The full variable domain, with the rest looked up from reference TRBV2 and TRBJ2-7, is EPEVTQTPSHQVTQMGQEVILRCVPISNHLYFYWYRQILGQKVEFLVSFYNNEISEKSEIFDDQFSVERPDGSNFTLKIRSTKLEDSAMYFCASSEGPAGSGDEQYFGPGTRLTVT.

V and J are TRBV7-9 and TRBJ1-1; no clear D. Germline V gene lookup returns CDR1 SEHNR and CDR2 FQNEAQ (reference sequence). The CDR3 contains 14 residues. V was cut by 5 bases and J by 3 bases, with 13 bases left in between. The CDR3 coding sequence is TGTGCCAGCAGCCAACTTGACACAGACACTGAAGCTTTCTTT. It is translated as CASSQLDTDTEAFF.

CDR3 sequence (DNA): TGTGCCAGCAGTCCGCGCGGGAGGTTCTCCTACGAGCAGTACTTC. Its translation is CASSPRGRFSYEQYF. The V call is TRBV28, the J call TRBJ2-7, with 8 nucleotides matching TRBD2. Germline V lookup: CDR1 MDHEN, CDR2 SYDVKM. Unmatched junction bases numbered 6, after V lost 5 bases and J lost 0 bases. The CDR3 runs to 15 residues.

This clone showed up just once. V and J are TRBV7-2 and TRBJ1-3; weak D call: TRBD1 (5 bases). The germline V gene encodes CDR1 SGHTA and CDR2 FQGNSA. With 6 bases removed from V and 4 bases from J, the gap between germline ends came to 16 bases. This CDR3 has 15 amino acids. The CDR3 is CASSIVGLGGNTIYF. CDR3 coding DNA: TGTGCCAGCAGTATAGTGGGGCTTGGAGGAAACACCATATATTTT. Supplemented by reference TRBV7-2 and TRBJ1-3, the full variable domain reads GAGVSQSPSNKVTEKGKDVELRCDPISGHTALYWYRQSLGQGLEFLIYFQGNSAPDKSGLPSDRFSAERTGGSVSTLTIQRTQQEDSAVYLCASSIVGLGGNTIYFGEGSWLTVV.

The V and J genes are TRBV4-1 and TRBJ1-4; 7 nucleotides agree with TRBD1. CDR1 and CDR2 (germline): MGHRA, YSYEKL. The V segment lost 3 bases and the J segment 0 bases; nucleotides outside the gene matches: 10. CDR3 length equals 18 residues. The CDR3 protein is CASSQTGPIGSTNEKLFF. The CDR3 DNA reads as TGCGCCAGCAGCCAGACAGGGCCGATCGGGTCAACTAATGAAAAACTGTTTTTT.

The chain combines TRBV18 with TRBJ1-2, with a tentative D call TRBD1 (6 bases). The CDR3 totals 13 residues. Germline-derived CDR1 and CDR2 are KGHSH and LQKENI. V was cut by 6 bases and J by 5 bases, with 13 bases left in between. In nucleotides, the CDR3 is TGTGCCAGCTCCCTAGGCGGACAGTATGGCTACACCTTC. Its protein is CASSLGGQYGYTF.

This chain connects TRBV28 to TRBJ2-7, with TRBD2 matching over 8 bases. The CDR3 has 14 residues. CDR1 is MDHEN, CDR2 SYDVKM, per germline. V lost 10 bases and J lost 4; bases outside the gene matches: 12. The CDR3 protein is CATNPRLAGYEQYF. The CDR3 DNA sequence: TGTGCCACCAATCCTCGGCTAGCGGGTTACGAGCAGTACTTC.

On this clone itself: The junction does not match germline at one end; this may be a read error. The chain recombines TRBV4-1 with TRBJ2-3, with TRBD2 matching over 9 bases. CDR1 MGHRA and CDR2 YSYEKL come from the germline V gene. CDR3 length equals 18 residues. The CDR3 is CASSHATVAGARTGTQYF. The CDR3 DNA follows: TGCGCCAGCAGCCACGCGACTGTAGCGGGAGCTCGCACAGGTACGCAGTATTTT.

The V and J genes are TRBV6-4 and TRBJ2-2, with a weak D call TRBD1 (6 bases). Germline values: CDR1 MRHNA, CDR2 SNTAGT. The CDR3 loop spans 17 amino acids. The germline V and J ends were trimmed by 2 bases and 3 bases, with 16 bases remaining between them. The CDR3 region is CASSDTPGAGDTGELFF. Here the CDR3 DNA reads TGTGCCAGCAGTGACACCCCCGGAGCAGGGGACACCGGGGAGCTGTTTTTT.

The chain has TRBV5-6 and TRBJ1-1; no definite D call. The CDR3 covers 13 residues. Deletions cut 0 bases from V and 0 bases from J, with 3 bases between. The germline gives CDR1 SGHDT, CDR2 YYEEEE. The CDR3 DNA sequence: TGTGCCAGCAGCTTGGGGCTGAACACTGAAGCTTTCTTT. Translating gives CASSLGLNTEAFF.

This clone was seen a single time. The chain couples TRBV4-1 to TRBJ1-4; 8 nucleotides align to TRBD1. With V trimmed by 6 bases and J by 7 bases, 4 bases remained unmatched. The germline CDR1 and CDR2 sequences are MGHRA and YSYEKL. The CDR3 consists of 13 residues. The CDR3 sequence: CASRRQGSEKLFF. For the CDR3, the DNA is TGCGCCAGCAGGCGACAGGGGTCTGAAAAACTGTTTTTT.

V usage is TRBV7-2 and J usage is TRBJ1-3; 8 nucleotides line up with TRBD1. The CDR3 extends over 15 amino acids. Germline CDR1 reads SGHTA; CDR2 reads FQGNSA. The ends lost 5 bases at V and 3 bases at J; junction bases unmatched: 6. The CDR3 DNA follows: TGTGCCAGCAGCCCCCAGGGGGCATTTGGAAACACCATATATTTT. Residues: CASSPQGAFGNTIYF. The variable domain in full, completed from reference TRBV7-2 and TRBJ1-3, reads GAGVSQSPSNKVTEKGKDVELRCDPISGHTALYWYRQSLGQGLEFLIYFQGNSAPDKSGLPSDRFSAERTGGSVSTLTIQRTQQEDSAVYLCASSPQGAFGNTIYFGEGSWLTVV.

V is TRBV9 and J is TRBJ2-1; TRBD2 matches at 7 bases. The CDR3 has 16 amino acids. The J segment lost 7 bases and the V segment lost 3 bases, leaving 13 bases of the junction unmatched. Germline loops: CDR1 SGDLS, CDR2 YYNGEE. CDR3 sequence (DNA): TGTGCCAGCAGCGCCCTCCTCGGGACTAATACGAATGAGCAGTTCTTC. Protein product: CASSALLGTNTNEQFF.

This chain joins TRBV28 and TRBJ2-7; 8 bases fit TRBD2. The CDR3 sequence is 16 residues long. With V trimmed by 5 bases and J by 2 bases, 11 bases remained unmatched. In germline, CDR1 is MDHEN, CDR2 SYDVKM. The CDR3 DNA follows: TGTGCCAGCAGTCCCCCCGGGGGGGGAGGTGCCTACGAGCAGTACTTC. It yields the protein CASSPPGGGGAYEQYF. The full variable domain, rest sourced from reference TRBV28 and TRBJ2-7, is DVKVTQSSRYLVKRTGEKVFLECVQDMDHENMFWYRQDPGLGLRLIYFSYDVKMKEKGDIPEGYSVSREKKERFSLILESASTNQTSMYLCASSPPGGGGAYEQYFGPGTRLTVT.

As to this clone: The sample holds other DNA sequences that translate to the same CDR3. The chain employs TRBV28 and TRBJ1-2; no clear D gene. Trimming took off 2 bases at V and 3 bases at J, with 4 bases between the two ends. Per the germline V gene, CDR1 is MDHEN and CDR2 is SYDVKM. This CDR3 is built from 12 residues. The CDR3 region is CASSLRDYGYTF. CDR3 DNA sequence: TGTGCCAGCAGTTTACGGGACTATGGCTACACCTTC.

This clone was observed a few times. This chain connects TRBV29-1 to TRBJ2-5; the match to TRBD1 covers 8 bases. CDR1 SQVTM and CDR2 ANQGSEA come from the germline V gene. After removal of 5 bases from V and 6 bases from J, the junction contained 8 bases not matched to a gene. The CDR3 sequence is 13 residues long. As DNA, the CDR3 is TGCAGCGTTCGTATCGGACAGGGTCAGACCCAGTACTTC. Translation gives CSVRIGQGQTQYF.

CDR3 in amino acids: CSVVVGGPSEQYF. The CDR3 DNA follows: TGCAGCGTTGTAGTAGGGGGCCCCTCCGAGCAGTACTTC. This chain joins TRBV29-1 and TRBJ2-7, with 7 bases matching TRBD1. The germline V gene encodes CDR1 SQVTM and CDR2 ANQGSEA. The CDR3 loop spans 13 amino acids. J gave up 6 bases and V 4 bases, and 9 bases lay outside the gene matches.